Below are 13 T cell receptor beta chains sequenced from a single sample in a study of blood T cells in healthy people across ages. Through a sample-barcoded 5' primer and a J-beta primer mix, a second PCR was run for roughly 7 to 11 cycles. From the 5' RACE reads, TCRdb called clonotypes with MiXCR, one entry per CDR3 protein. The sample lists 550,000 to 800,000 distinct CDR3 sequences; approximately 30% were seen once. Material for sequencing was blood. Receptors originate from a woman at least 80 years old in good health.

The chain joins TRBV19 to TRBJ1-5; no clear D gene. The CDR3 is 15 residues long. In germline, CDR1 is LNHDA, CDR2 SQIVND (reference sequence). The germline V and J ends were trimmed by 8 bases and 1 base, with 15 bases remaining between them. The CDR3 DNA follows: TGTGCCAGTGGTGAGCGGCGGGGAAGCAATCAGCCCCAGCATTTT. It encodes CASGERRGSNQPQHF.

This clonotype was seen only a few times. This chain connects TRBV7-8 to TRBJ1-4; D gene ambiguous. V was cut by 0 bases and J by 4 bases, with 3 bases left in between. This CDR3 is 13 amino acids long. Germline assignment: CDR1 SGHVS and CDR2 FQNEAQ. As DNA, the CDR3 is TGTGCCAGCAGCTTAGCCGATAATGAAAAACTGTTTTTT. Translating gives CASSLADNEKLFF.

This clonotype was counted ten times or more. V is TRBV7-2 and J is TRBJ2-7, with 12 bases that match TRBD2. CDR1 and CDR2 from the germline V gene are SGHTA and FQGNSA. The CDR3 covers 16 residues. Trimming at V came to 0 bases and at J to 5 bases, leaving 5 bases not matched to a gene. CDR3 coding DNA: TGTGCCAGCAGCTTAGCATCACTAGCGGGGGGCCACGAGCAGTACTTC. It is translated as CASSLASLAGGHEQYF.

The chain recombines TRBV5-1 with TRBJ2-5; the match to TRBD2 covers 12 bases. The CDR3 runs 15 residues. V trimming: 3 bases; J trimming: 5 bases; junction bases outside the gene matches: 5. CDR1 and CDR2 (germline): SGHRS, YFSETQ. DNA for the CDR3: TGCGCCAGCAGCTCCACGCTAGCGGGAGGGGAGACCCAGTACTTC. Protein product: CASSSTLAGGETQYF.

This clonotype was recorded at least ten times. The chain couples TRBV2 to TRBJ1-2, with 9 bases identical to TRBD1. The CDR3 length is 14 residues. After removal of 6 bases from V and 4 bases from J, the junction contained 6 bases not matched to a gene. In germline, CDR1 is SNHLY, CDR2 FYNNEI. The CDR3 loop reads CASRLTGGSYGYTF. The DNA of the CDR3 is TGTGCCAGCAGGCTCACAGGGGGCTCCTATGGCTACACCTTC.

The chain carries TRBV6-1 and TRBJ2-5; 14 bases align to TRBD2. CDR3 length: 17 amino acids. With 3 bases clipped from V and 6 bases from J, the junction kept 9 bases outside the gene matches. Per germline, CDR1 MNHNS and CDR2 SASEGT. Here the CDR3 reads CASSEGLAGAPKKTQYF. The CDR3 coding sequence is TGTGCCAGCAGTGAGGGACTAGCGGGGGCCCCCAAGAAGACCCAGTACTTC.

The table lists this clonotype with a few counts. This sequence joins TRBV14 and TRBJ1-1; D unresolved. The germline V gene has CDR1 SGHDN and CDR2 FVKESK. Trimming shortened V by 4 bases and J by 5 bases, and 14 bases separated the two germline ends. The CDR3 contains 14 residues. CDR3 bases: TGTGCCAGCAGCCCCCTGGACCGGGGAACTGAAGCTTTCTTT. It codes for CASSPLDRGTEAFF.

The V gene is TRBV4-1, the J gene TRBJ2-5; D is possibly TRBD2 (5 bases). The assigned J gene may be wrong: the sequence end matches TRBJ2-7 better. The CDR3 has 15 residues. Germline CDR1 is MGHRA and CDR2 is YSYEKL. CDR3 in DNA: TGCGCCAGCAGCCAAGATATGAGTACGGGGTACGAGCAGTACTTC. Protein product: CASSQDMSTGYEQYF.

This clonotype was seen only a few times. The chain is built from TRBV24-1 and TRBJ1-1; the D is unclear. This CDR3 is built from 12 residues. Germline V CDR1 and CDR2: KGHDR, SFDVKD. V shed 5 bases and J shed 0 bases, with 3 bases lying between them. The CDR3, as DNA: TGTGCCACCAGTGCCGTGAACACTGAAGCTTTCTTT. It encodes CATSAVNTEAFF.

This clonotype was recorded at least ten times. V gene TRBV4-3 combines with J gene TRBJ2-5; 7 bases line up with TRBD2. Germline values: CDR1 LGHNA, CDR2 YSLEER. Losses at the gene ends were 0 bases for V and 7 bases for J; bases not matched to a gene: 8. CDR3 size: 15 residues. The CDR3 coding sequence is TGCGCCAGCAGCCAAGAAACGGGGGGTGGCGGGACCCAGTACTTC. It specifies CASSQETGGGGTQYF.

This sequence joins TRBV20-1 and TRBJ2-7, with D tentatively TRBD2 (6 bases). CDR1 DFQATT and CDR2 SNEGSKA come from the germline V gene (reference sequence). This CDR3 is 15 amino acids long. Trimming stripped 3 bases from V and 0 bases from J, with 15 bases between. The CDR3 is CSASTSSALSYEQYF. Written as DNA, the CDR3 is TGCAGTGCTAGCACTAGCTCCGCTCTCTCCTACGAGCAGTACTTC.

There are many counts of this clonotype. The chain is built from TRBV6-2 or TRBV6-3 and TRBJ1-2, with D possibly being TRBD1 (5 bases). V was cut by 7 bases and J by 7 bases, with 16 bases left in between. Germline V gene lookup returns CDR1 MNHEY and CDR2 SVGEGT. This CDR3 contains 13 residues. This chain's CDR3 is CASNAGTAPGYTF. Written as DNA, the CDR3 is TGTGCCAGCAATGCCGGGACGGCCCCTGGCTACACCTTC.

This clonotype was found a few times. This may stem from a read error, because a much larger clone lies one nucleotide away. This chain links TRBV29-1 with TRBJ2-5; 12 bases are shared with TRBD2. This CDR3 contains 13 residues. Trimming took 5 bases from V and 11 from J; bases not matched to a gene: 9. Germline CDR1 and CDR2: SQVTM and ANQGSEA. The CDR3 DNA reads as TGCAGCGTTCTAGCGGGGGGGCGAAATGAGCAGTACTTC. Encoded protein: CSVLAGGRNEQYF.